Listed below are T cell receptor beta chains from one sample, sequenced in a study of blood T cell repertoires in COVID-19. This table comes from immunoSEQ multiplex PCR, and its TCRdb copy is limited to in-frame clones, with some not included. The sample has about 210,000 clones; 80% to 90% are singletons. Sequencing was carried out using peripheral blood. These receptors were taken from a man between 45 and 60 years old with active or convalescent COVID-19. CDR3s include the opening cysteine and the closing phenylalanine or tryptophan. The order of the fields is CDR3 protein, CDR3 DNA, V gene, D gene, J gene, clone size. The D gene is left open where the match is weak. Clone size, where shown, is once, few, many, or a class for clones that have expanded.

CASSLTVTEAFF	TGTGCCAGCAGCTTAACAGTAACTGAAGCTTTCTTT	TRBV7-9	.	TRBJ1-1	.
CASSPRTREQFF	TGTGCCAGCAGCCCCCGGACTCGTGAGCAGTTCTTC	TRBV7-8	.	TRBJ2-1	.
CASRNRGTYGYTF	TGTGCCAGCAGGAACAGGGGGACCTATGGCTACACCTTC	TRBV2	TRBD1	TRBJ1-2	few
CASSLSPGQGEQYF	TGTGCCAGCAGTTTATCCCCAGGGCAGGGTGAGCAGTACTTC	TRBV27	.	TRBJ2-7	once
CASSREGRGAKNIQYF	TGTGCCAGCAGTCGGGAGGGCCGTGGAGCCAAAAACATTCAGTACTTC	TRBV28	TRBD2	TRBJ2-4	.
CASSITRTGAVEQYF	TGTGCCAGTAGTATCACAAGGACAGGGGCCGTCGAGCAGTACTTC	TRBV19	TRBD1	TRBJ2-7	.
CASSLGRATEAFF	TGTGCCAGCAGCTTAGGCAGGGCCACTGAAGCTTTCTTT	TRBV13	.	TRBJ1-1	.
CASVEAWGSPLHF	TGTGCCAGTGTGGAGGCTTGGGGTTCACCCCTCCACTTT	TRBV27	.	TRBJ1-6	.
CASSPRGGLSGNTIYF	TGTGCCAGTAGTCCCCGAGGAGGTCTCTCTGGAAACACCATATATTTT	TRBV19	.	TRBJ1-3	.
CSASRGSGIQETQYF	TGCAGCGCCTCAAGAGGAAGCGGGATACAAGAGACCCAGTACTTC	TRBV29-1	TRBD2	TRBJ2-5	.
CASSLGLDYTF	TGTGCCAGCAGCTTAGGGTTAGACTACACCTTC	TRBV7-9	.	TRBJ1-2	few
CASRLGELFF	TGTGCCAGCAGACTCGGGGAGCTGTTTTTT	TRBV28	.	TRBJ2-2	.
CASTRQGTLYTEAFF	TGTGCCAGCACGAGGCAGGGGACATTGTACACTGAAGCTTTCTTT	TRBV5-4	.	TRBJ1-1	.
CASSMTGANQPQHF	TGTGCCAGCAGCATGACAGGGGCCAATCAGCCCCAGCATTTT	TRBV5-4	TRBD1	TRBJ1-5	.
CASSPRRGPNTGELFF	TGTGCCAGCTCACCACGCAGGGGCCCTAACACCGGGGAGCTGTTTTTT	TRBV18	.	TRBJ2-2	.
CASSFWVIPGQGESGNTIYF	TGTGCCAGCAGTTTCTGGGTTATACCGGGACAGGGGGAATCAGGAAACACCATATATTTT	TRBV28	TRBD1	TRBJ1-3	.
CASSQDTGAYGYTF	TGTGCCAGCAGCCAAGACACAGGGGCCTATGGCTACACCTTC	TRBV14	TRBD1	TRBJ1-2	.
CVSGLAGLTDTQYF	TGTGTGAGCGGGCTAGCGGGGCTCACAGATACGCAGTATTTT	TRBV6-5	TRBD2	TRBJ2-3	.
CASSVDLSILAGANTGELFF	TGTGCCAGCAGCGTCGACCTCTCCATCTTAGCGGGCGCGAACACCGGGGAGCTGTTTTTT	TRBV9	TRBD2	TRBJ2-2	.
CASSRDRDTGELFF	TGTGCCAGCAGCCGGGACAGAGACACCGGGGAGCTGTTTTTT	TRBV5-4	TRBD1	TRBJ2-2	.
CATQTGRANYGYTF	TGTGCCACCCAGACAGGGAGAGCTAACTATGGCTACACCTTC	TRBV6-5	TRBD1	TRBJ1-2	.
CAWTENTGELFF	TGTGCCTGGACAGAGAACACCGGGGAGCTGTTTTTT	TRBV30	.	TRBJ2-2	.
CASSLSPTWASTDTQYF	TGTGCCAGCAGTCTTTCCCCGACCTGGGCTAGCACAGATACGCAGTATTTT	TRBV28	.	TRBJ2-3	.
CASSRRLAGGYNEQFF	TGTGCCAGCAGCCGAAGACTAGCGGGAGGTTACAATGAGCAGTTCTTC	TRBV27	TRBD2	TRBJ2-1	.
CASSQGPGTGGSYGYTF	TGTGCCAGCAGCCAAGGTCCCGGGACAGGGGGTAGCTATGGCTACACCTTC	TRBV4-2	TRBD1	TRBJ1-2	.
CASSRDRGIGEQYF	TGTGCCAGCAGCCGGGACAGGGGGATAGGCGAGCAGTACTTC	TRBV7-2	TRBD1	TRBJ2-7	.
CASSKRTSGSYPNTGELFF	TGCGCCAGCAGCAAGAGGACTAGCGGGAGTTACCCGAACACCGGGGAGCTGTTTTTT	TRBV5-1	TRBD2	TRBJ2-2	.
CAWSVDLGSGYTF	TGTGCCTGGAGTGTAGATCTGGGGAGTGGCTACACCTTC	TRBV30	.	TRBJ1-2	.
CASSRERGIYNEQFF	TGTGCCAGTAGTAGGGAGCGGGGAATTTACAATGAGCAGTTCTTC	TRBV19	TRBD2	TRBJ2-1	.
CASSDRAPYF	TGTGCCAGCAGTGACAGGGCCCCATACTTC	TRBV6-6	TRBD1	TRBJ2-5	.
CASSTSRLRGPHTGELFF	TGTGCCAGCAGCACCAGCCGTTTGCGCGGCCCTCACACCGGGGAGCTGTTTTTT	TRBV7-2	.	TRBJ2-2	.
CASSFAGGGRNQPQHF	TGTGCCAGCAGCTTCGCGGGGGGGGGACGCAATCAGCCCCAGCATTTT	TRBV7-8	.	TRBJ1-5	.
CATSRDGANEKLFF	TGTGCCACCAGCAGAGACGGTGCTAATGAAAAACTGTTTTTT	TRBV15	.	TRBJ1-4	once
CATRQAYEQYF	TGTGCCACCCGACAGGCCTACGAGCAGTACTTC	TRBV24-1	.	TRBJ2-7	once
CASSQPAGGLEGQYF	TGTGCCAGCAGCCAGCCGGCAGGGGGCCTTGAAGGGCAGTACTTC	TRBV28	TRBD1	TRBJ2-7	.
CASSLASEKLFF	TGTGCCAGCAGTTTAGCAAGCGAAAAACTGTTTTTT	TRBV28	.	TRBJ1-4	.
CASSTPTEYEAFF	TGTGCCAGCAGTACCCCCACGGAGTATGAAGCTTTCTTT	TRBV6-6	.	TRBJ1-1	few
CASSLGTGVSPLHF	TGTGCCAGCAGTCTCGGGACAGGGGTTTCACCCCTCCACTTT	TRBV6-5	TRBD1	TRBJ1-6	once
CAIKTQGDYGYTF	TGTGCCATCAAGACACAGGGGGACTATGGCTACACCTTC	TRBV10-3	TRBD1	TRBJ1-2	.
CASSLGHRDQPQHF	TGTGCCAGCAGTTTAGGACACAGGGATCAGCCCCAGCATTTT	TRBV28	.	TRBJ1-5	.
CASSPRRVDTGELFF	TGTGCCAGCAGCCCCCGCCGGGTCGACACCGGGGAGCTGTTTTTT	TRBV7-6	.	TRBJ2-2	once
CASSLGREGSYGYTF	TGTGCCAGCAGCTTAGGACGAGAGGGCAGCTATGGCTACACCTTC	TRBV11-3	.	TRBJ1-2	.
CASRGQGYGYTF	TGTGCCAGCAGAGGACAGGGCTATGGCTACACCTTC	TRBV25-1	TRBD1	TRBJ1-2	.
CSVEFPAGGEQYF	TGCAGCGTTGAGTTTCCAGCGGGAGGAGAGCAGTACTTC	TRBV29-1	TRBD2	TRBJ2-7	once
CASSQEEGASKAFF	TGTGCCAGCAGCCAAGAAGAAGGGGCAAGCAAAGCTTTCTTT	TRBV3-1/TRBV3-2	.	TRBJ1-1	.
CATALVGGNEQFF	TGTGCCACTGCGTTGGTCGGGGGGAATGAGCAGTTCTTC	TRBV6-5	TRBD2	TRBJ2-1	.
CASSIGTGGDEQFF	TGTGCCAGCAGCATCGGGACGGGGGGGGATGAGCAGTTCTTC	TRBV11-2	TRBD2	TRBJ2-1	.
CASNFGAAGANVLTF	TGCGCCAGCAACTTCGGAGCGGCTGGGGCCAACGTCCTGACTTTC	TRBV4-1	.	TRBJ2-6	.
CASSYGGGQETQYF	TGTGCCAGCAGCTACGGGGGGGGACAAGAGACCCAGTACTTC	TRBV5-4	TRBD2	TRBJ2-5	.
CASSIDQQGRWTEAFF	TGTGCCAGTAGTATAGATCAACAGGGGCGGTGGACTGAAGCTTTCTTT	TRBV19	TRBD1	TRBJ1-1	.
CASSDRLAGGRETQYF	TGCGCCAGCAGCGATCGACTAGCGGGAGGACGGGAGACCCAGTACTTC	TRBV5-1	TRBD2	TRBJ2-5	.
CASSRTHINSPLHF	TGTGCCAGCAGTAGGACACATATTAATTCACCCCTCCACTTT	TRBV5-4	.	TRBJ1-6	.
CASSFTGGLRATQYF	TGCGCCAGCAGCTTTACAGGTGGACTAAGAGCTACGCAGTATTTT	TRBV5-1	.	TRBJ2-3	.
CASSSLGPEEAFF	TGTGCCAGCAGCTCCTTGGGGCCGGAAGAAGCTTTCTTT	TRBV7-9	.	TRBJ1-1	.
CASRPGTGSNSPLHF	TGTGCCAGCAGACCCGGGACAGGCAGCAATTCACCCCTCCACTTT	TRBV27	TRBD1	TRBJ1-6	.
CASSSMIQGGGNEQFF	TGTGCCAGCTCATCAATGATACAGGGCGGCGGCAATGAGCAGTTCTTC	TRBV18	.	TRBJ2-1	.
CASSIYPDRVANTGELFF	TGTGCCAGTAGTATTTATCCCGACAGGGTAGCGAACACCGGGGAGCTGTTTTTT	TRBV19	TRBD1	TRBJ2-2	once
CASSLGEGARAEAFF	TGCGCCAGCAGCTTGGGCGAGGGGGCCCGCGCTGAAGCTTTCTTT	TRBV5-1	TRBD1	TRBJ1-1	.
CASSLASSTNEKLFF	TGCGCCAGCAGCTTGGCAAGCTCAACTAATGAAAAACTGTTTTTT	TRBV5-1	.	TRBJ1-4	.